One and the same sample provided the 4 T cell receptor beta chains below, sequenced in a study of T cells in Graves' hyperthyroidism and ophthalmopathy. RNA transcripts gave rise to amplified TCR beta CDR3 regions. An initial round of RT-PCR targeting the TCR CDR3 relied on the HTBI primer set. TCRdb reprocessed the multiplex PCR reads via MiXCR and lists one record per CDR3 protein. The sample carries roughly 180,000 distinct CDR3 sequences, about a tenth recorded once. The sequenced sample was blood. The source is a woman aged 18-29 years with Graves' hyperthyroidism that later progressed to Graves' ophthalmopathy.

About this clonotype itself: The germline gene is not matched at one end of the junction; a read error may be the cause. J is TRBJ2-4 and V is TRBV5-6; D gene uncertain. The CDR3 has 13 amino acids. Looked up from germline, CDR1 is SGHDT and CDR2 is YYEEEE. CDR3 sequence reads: CASSFDLGPFQYF. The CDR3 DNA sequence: TGTGCCAGCAGCTTTGACCTCGGACCTTTTCAATACTTC.

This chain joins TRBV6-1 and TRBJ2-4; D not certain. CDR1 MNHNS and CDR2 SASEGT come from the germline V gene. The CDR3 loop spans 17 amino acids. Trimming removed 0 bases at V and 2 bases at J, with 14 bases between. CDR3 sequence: CASSEAQRGHTKNIQYF. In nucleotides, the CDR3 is TGTGCCAGCAGTGAAGCGCAAAGAGGCCATACCAAAAACATTCAGTACTTC.

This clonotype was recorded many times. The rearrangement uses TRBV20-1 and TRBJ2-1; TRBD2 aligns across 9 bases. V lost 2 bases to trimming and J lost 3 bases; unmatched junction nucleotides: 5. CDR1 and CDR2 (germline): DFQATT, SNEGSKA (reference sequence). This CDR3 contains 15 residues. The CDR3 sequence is CSARISSGNYNEQFF. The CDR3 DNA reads TGCAGTGCTAGAATATCTAGCGGGAACTACAATGAGCAGTTCTTC.

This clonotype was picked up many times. CDR3 loop: CASSFEGNSNQPQHF. CDR3 nucleotides: TGTGCCAGCAGTTTTGAGGGGAATAGCAATCAGCCCCAGCATTTT. The chain couples TRBV12-3 or TRBV12-4 to TRBJ1-5, with a weak D call TRBD1 (5 bases). The ends were cut back, 3 bases at V and 0 bases at J, with 9 bases in the middle. This CDR3 is built from 15 residues.